The sequence of this TCR beta chain was determined in a study of STAT5B mutations in CD4+ large granular lymphocyte leukemia. The V gene end was trimmed by 8 bases and the J gene end by 3 bases; junction bases not matched to a gene: 4. This CDR3 has 14 residues. In germline, CDR1 is LNHDA, CDR2 SQIVND (reference sequence). This clone has just one count. Clones were sequenced by immunoSEQ multiplex PCR, and TCRdb holds only the in-frame ones, with some missing. The repertoire holds approximately 30,000 clones, with under 80% as singletons. Sequenced: CD4+ T cells from blood buffy coats. This receptor was taken from a human donor in good health. The chain combines TRBV19 with TRBJ2-5, with 12 nucleotides matching TRBD2. The CDR3 loop reads CASSSGRAEETQYF. In DNA, the CDR3 is TGTGCCAGTTCTAGCGGGAGGGCCGAAGAGACCCAGTACTTC.